The sequence of this T cell receptor beta chain was determined in a study of Graves' ophthalmopathy and Graves' hyperthyroidism. CDR3 length equals 16 residues. Germline lookup yields CDR1 MGHRA and CDR2 YSYEKL. Trimming cost V 0 bases and J 1 base, with 12 bases left between them. Study results and caveats: The model forecast ophthalmopathy progression, reaching roughly 65% sensitivity and 72% to 80% specificity.

Clinicians made diagnoses from clinical symptoms, serum thyroxine, TRAb, thyroid ultrasound and orbital computed tomography. Researchers took RNA transcripts and amplified TCR beta CDR3 regions from them. The workflow started with a first-round RT-PCR run with HTBI primers and then moved on to a second-round multiplex PCR. MiXCR, run by TCRdb on the multiplex PCR reads, gives a single entry per CDR3 protein. The repertoire has roughly 160,000 distinct CDR3 sequences, roughly 37% of them found once; the top ten carry around 5.8%. Comment on this clonotype: Its antigen is still unknown.

This clonotype was obtained from a woman aged 40 to 55 with Graves' ophthalmopathy. The chain recombines TRBV4-1 with TRBJ1-1; D remains unclear. The sequenced sample consisted of peripheral blood. The CDR3 here is CASSQDLYRWNTEAFF. DNA for the CDR3: TGCGCCAGCAGCCAAGATCTGTACAGATGGAACACTGAAGCTTTCTTT.